This TCR beta chain was recovered during a study of Ad26.COV2.S vaccination and SARS-CoV-2 variants. General observations from the study: There was reportedly substantial breadth in spike-specific CD8+ and CD4+ T cell responses after vaccination.

Trimming stripped 5 bases from V and 12 bases from J, with 17 bases between. The CDR3 consists of 13 residues. Germline CDR1 MNHEY, CDR2 SMNVEV (reference sequence). Worth noting for this clone: No antigen is known for it.

Treatment reported: 15 to 20 received Ad26.COV2.S at low or high dose, single or two shots; roughly 5 received placebo; per-sample allocation not given. Sampling happened 63 days after the first vaccine or placebo injection. Assay used: immunoSEQ multiplex PCR; TCRdb lists only in-frame clones, some missing. The sample lists under 600,000 clones; 80% to 90% were seen once. The TCR was taken from a person between 18 and 65 years old who received the Ad26.COV2.S COVID-19 vaccine or a placebo. The material was peripheral blood, obtained in a trial of Ad26.COV2.S vaccine versus placebo. The chain has TRBV27 and TRBJ2-1; a weak D match, TRBD2 (5 bases). The CDR3 protein is CASSPAWGRGQFF. Written as DNA, the CDR3 is TGTGCCAGCAGTCCGGCTTGGGGTCGGGGGCAGTTCTTC.